A selection of T cell receptor beta chains follows, all from one sample in a study of T cell repertoires in cytomegalovirus infection. TCRdb re-called the reads with MiXCR, one entry per CDR3 protein. The sample holds roughly 45,000 distinct CDR3 sequences, 20% to 25% seen once. The antigens these receptors bind are not known. The sequences come from CD8+ T cells from cultured PBMCs, collected from culture after CMV antigen stimulation. The receptors were gathered from a human donor in good health (CMV status not recorded). Some clones in this sample may be carry-over from other donors' samples. Each CDR3 is given with its conserved first and last residue. Only some rows state a clone size, as once, few, many or a class for expanded clones.

clone size: NA; J gene: TRBJ2-1; V gene: TRBV5-4; CDR3 protein: CASCFGVAFNEQFF
clone size: few; J gene: TRBJ1-2; V gene: TRBV12-3/TRBV12-4; CDR3 protein: CASSRQSSDYGYTF
clone size: NA; J gene: TRBJ2-1; V gene: TRBV7-2; CDR3 protein: CASSLELRGQDEQFF
clone size: few; J gene: TRBJ2-7; V gene: TRBV6-6; CDR3 protein: CASSYPETGSGPEQYF
clone size: NA; J gene: TRBJ1-1; V gene: TRBV10-3; CDR3 protein: CAIRPGQGAGTEAFF
clone size: NA; J gene: TRBJ2-7; V gene: TRBV7-9; CDR3 protein: CASSLAPGLKASYEQYF
clone size: few; J gene: TRBJ2-1; V gene: TRBV7-2; CDR3 protein: CASSQDYNEQFF
clone size: NA; J gene: TRBJ2-7; V gene: TRBV6-2/TRBV6-3; CDR3 protein: CASSYSKVAGHYEQYF
clone size: few; J gene: TRBJ1-1; V gene: TRBV6-5; CDR3 protein: CASSLTGLGTEAFF
clone size: NA; J gene: TRBJ2-7; V gene: TRBV4-1; CDR3 protein: CASSQMTTQGREQYF
clone size: many; J gene: TRBJ2-7; V gene: TRBV7-8; CDR3 protein: CASSLGGRNEQYF
clone size: NA; J gene: TRBJ2-6; V gene: TRBV7-6; CDR3 protein: CASSLNTGPQVSWANVLTF
clone size: few; J gene: TRBJ2-7; V gene: TRBV19; CDR3 protein: CATQPLSGHPPGEQYF
clone size: NA; J gene: TRBJ2-7; V gene: TRBV4-3; CDR3 protein: CASSQESVLYEQYF
clone size: few; J gene: TRBJ2-7; V gene: TRBV6-2/TRBV6-3; CDR3 protein: CASKHGTGSYEQYF
clone size: NA; J gene: TRBJ2-7; V gene: TRBV28; CDR3 protein: CASSFGAFRGYEQYF
clone size: few; J gene: TRBJ2-6; V gene: TRBV2; CDR3 protein: CASRLQAIGANVLTF
clone size: few; J gene: TRBJ2-1; V gene: TRBV6-2/TRBV6-3; CDR3 protein: CASSYAAEEQFF
clone size: many; J gene: TRBJ2-5; V gene: TRBV28; CDR3 protein: CASSLFQGQGETQYF
clone size: NA; J gene: TRBJ1-1; V gene: TRBV6-2/TRBV6-3; CDR3 protein: CASSYGPRGTEAFF
clone size: NA; J gene: TRBJ2-7; V gene: TRBV7-6; CDR3 protein: CASSLAITGSPYEQYF
clone size: NA; J gene: TRBJ1-1; V gene: TRBV20-1; CDR3 protein: CSARDPGAGYTEAFF
clone size: NA; J gene: TRBJ2-1; V gene: TRBV19; CDR3 protein: CASSLPVVGFSYNEQFF
clone size: few; J gene: TRBJ2-7; V gene: TRBV5-1; CDR3 protein: CASSYGRGEQYF
clone size: NA; J gene: TRBJ2-1; V gene: TRBV6-6; CDR3 protein: CASSDGLAGVYNEQFF
clone size: few; J gene: TRBJ2-1; V gene: TRBV7-9; CDR3 protein: CASSLIQGYSYNEQFF
clone size: NA; J gene: TRBJ1-5; V gene: TRBV5-6; CDR3 protein: CASSSSYSNQPQHF
clone size: NA; J gene: TRBJ2-1; V gene: TRBV7-6; CDR3 protein: CASSLEFNEQFF
clone size: NA; J gene: TRBJ2-7; V gene: TRBV6-4; CDR3 protein: CASSESPGQGEQYF
clone size: NA; J gene: TRBJ2-7; V gene: TRBV7-2; CDR3 protein: CASSPHRDRGHEQYF
clone size: NA; J gene: TRBJ1-5; V gene: TRBV4-1; CDR3 protein: CASSQEPGKSNQPQHF
clone size: many; J gene: TRBJ2-3; V gene: TRBV5-6; CDR3 protein: CASSLTGGWTDTQYF
clone size: NA; J gene: TRBJ1-1; V gene: TRBV5-1; CDR3 protein: CASSWDRNTEAFF
clone size: NA; J gene: TRBJ1-1; V gene: TRBV12-3/TRBV12-4; CDR3 protein: CASSQSTGGTEAFF
clone size: NA; J gene: TRBJ2-7; V gene: TRBV7-2; CDR3 protein: CASSPPGQGTEQYF
clone size: NA; J gene: TRBJ2-1; V gene: TRBV5-1; CDR3 protein: CASKTDLSGKQFF
clone size: few; J gene: TRBJ1-4; V gene: TRBV7-8; CDR3 protein: CASSRGQGRATNEKLFF
clone size: NA; J gene: TRBJ2-1; V gene: TRBV4-3; CDR3 protein: CASSPRGGGYNREQFF
clone size: NA; J gene: TRBJ1-2; V gene: TRBV6-5; CDR3 protein: CASSYDPYRAGNGYTF
clone size: once; J gene: TRBJ2-5; V gene: TRBV12-3/TRBV12-4; CDR3 protein: CASSTGTGRETQYF
clone size: NA; J gene: TRBJ2-1; V gene: TRBV7-3; CDR3 protein: CASSQTSRRGDEQFF
clone size: NA; J gene: TRBJ2-1; V gene: TRBV7-9; CDR3 protein: CASSLDGLPLYNEQFF
clone size: NA; J gene: TRBJ2-1; V gene: TRBV27; CDR3 protein: CASSYQRGYNEQFF
clone size: NA; J gene: TRBJ1-5; V gene: TRBV12-3/TRBV12-4; CDR3 protein: CASSWDSPWGDSNQPQHF
clone size: many; J gene: TRBJ1-1; V gene: TRBV10-3; CDR3 protein: CAISDPSKRANTEAFF